This TCR beta chain comes out of a study of CD8 T cells in Susac syndrome. Reverse transcription of roughly 0.5 to 1 ug RNA was carried out with random hexamers. Coverage of TCR beta CDR3 amplification by immunoSEQ multiplex PCR extended to 54 Vbeta and 13 Jbeta. TCRdb re-derived calls from the immunoSEQ multiplex PCR reads in MiXCR, one entry per CDR3 protein. The sample lists some 120,000 distinct CDR3 sequences; about 93% were seen once. Sequencing targeted TCR beta in blood CD8+ and CD4+ T cells. The sample consisted of CD4+ T cells from PBMCs. This receptor was taken from a human donor in good health.

CDR3 in amino acids: CASYVDRTPTYEQYF. CDR3 DNA: TGTGCCAGCTACGTAGACAGGACCCCAACCTACGAGCAGTACTTC. The V call is TRBV18, the J call TRBJ2-7, with D perhaps matching TRBD1 (6 bases). Trimming took 7 bases from V and 2 from J, leaving 18 bases between them. Germline values: CDR1 KGHSH, CDR2 LQKENI. This CDR3 has 15 amino acids.